This TCR beta chain was recorded in a study of T cell repertoires in ileal Crohn's disease (dated by TCRdb to between 2018 and 2021). General notes on the study: Median disease duration was roughly 8 years, and roughly 35% of patients were identified as active smokers at the time of surgery. Every patient underwent surgery because of a complication, which was stricturing disease in around 60% and penetrating disease in 39%. Postoperative therapy was given to about half of the patients, with thiopurines administered to roughly twelve patients and anti-TNF agents administered to some 20 patients. Biopsies taken from the proximal margin of the surgical specimen were designated as MI samples. For commercial TCRB immunosequencing, about 500 nanograms of biopsy DNA were submitted for each sample. TCR repertoire analysis was performed in 45 to 65 Crohn's disease patients drawn from a prospective multicentre cohort. The study ran alongside a multicentre cohort designed to identify predictors of early endoscopic recurrence after ileocolonic resection. Endoscopic postoperative recurrence was defined as a Rutgeerts score above i0. A total of 171 mucosal samples from around 57 patients were sequenced, collected from several sites on the surgical specimen and at postoperative endoscopy.

Paper-wide results and their limitations: More high-frequency clones were carried by sorted CD8 T cells than by CD4 T cells, suggesting that mucosal expansions were mainly CD8. Endoscopic recurrence was linked to a higher percentage of high-frequency clones at surgery, and recurrence occurred in every patient whose clonality exceeded 26.8% (18/57). Compared with non-smokers, patients who were active smokers at surgery showed a significantly higher proportion of clonal expansions (25.9% vs 17.9%, p=0.02). Only a subgroup of patients, of unstated size, had their mucosal CD4 and CD8 T cells sorted and sequenced.

On this clone: Its binding antigen is unknown. No base qualities exist here, and no much larger clone lies one base off it.

CDR3 length: 16 amino acids, cysteine to phenylalanine. Just the 48-base CDR3 DNA is kept, in frame starting at base 1. The junction shows trimming of 0 bases on V and 1 base on J, and the gene matches do not reach 3 bases of it. In the germline V gene, CDR1 corresponds to SGHRS and CDR2 to YFSETQ. Explained via the paper, the time point label denotes: proximal margin of the surgical specimen (macroscopically non-inflamed). Adults with ileal or ileocolonic Crohn's disease and an indication for ileocolonic resection were eligible for inclusion. Whole ileal mucosal biopsies were kept frozen at -80 degrees C prior to DNA extraction. A TRizol-based method was used to extract genomic DNA from the frozen whole biopsies, and the DNA was quantified with a NanoDrop 2000 spectrophotometer. Libraries came from the immunoSEQ multiplex PCR assay. A two-step, amplification bias-controlled multiplex PCR was used by Adaptive Biotechnology to amplify CDR3 regions from genomic DNA. Primers for every V and J gene segment were used in the first PCR, and barcodes and Illumina adapters were added in the second PCR. CDR3 libraries were sequenced using an Illumina instrument. From the authors' description of their analysis: The analysis used both the pipelines supplied by the vendor and custom analysis of the raw data in R/Bioconductor with R version 3.3.0. Clonality, which ranges from 0 to 1, was calculated as the inverse of the normalised Shannon entropy across all productive clones. High-frequency clones were defined as the share of the repertoire occupied by the top 100 clones, with only clones passing a 95% confidence test being retained. Overlap between samples was measured with the Morisita-Horn index, while repertoire diversity was measured with the Simpson index. TCRdb took this table from immuneACCESS and kept in-frame rearrangements with V and J called. Such tables lack part of the clones; where checked against another copy, unresolved V genes explain under half of the gap, and the rest is unexplained. V and J calls plus clone size are reproduced from that table; the DNA served to infer D and trimming. Here the sample has approximately 7,300 clones; around 82% occur a single time. The ten largest clones represent about 29% of the sample.

Sequencing input: ileal tissue. The receptor was derived from an adult with Crohn's disease. The rearrangement combines TRBV5-1 with TRBJ2-7; TRBD2 matches 11 bases in the middle. CDR3 region: CASSLAASGRSYEQYF. The DNA sequence is given as TGCGCCAGCAGCTTGGCGGCTAGCGGGAGGTCCTACGAGCAGTACTTC. Reference TRBV5-1 and TRBJ2-7 genes cover what lies past the CDR3, so the full variable domain is KAGVTQTPRYLIKTRGQQVTLSCSPISGHRSVSWYQQTPGQGLQFLFEYFSETQRNKGNFPGRFSGRQFSNSRSEMNVSTLELGDSALYLCASSLAASGRSYEQYFGPGTRLTVT.